This T cell receptor beta chain was observed in a study of PD-L1 blockade in urothelial cancer. This CDR3 region has 17 residues. Germline assignment: CDR1 MNHNS and CDR2 SASEGT. Trimming took off 3 bases at V and 0 bases at J, with 17 bases between the two ends. Specified time point: peripheral blood 6 weeks after treatment start. Here immunoSEQ multiplex PCR was the method, and the copy in TCRdb shows in-frame clones only, minus some. The sample contains approximately 36,000 clones, 84% of which appear only once. This chain uses TRBV6-1 with TRBJ1-1; tentatively, D is TRBD1 (6 bases). The sample was PBMCs, taken around atezolizumab (anti-PD-L1) treatment. The receptor comes from a man aged 35 to 55 with urothelial cancer. In DNA form, the CDR3 reads TGTGCCAGCAGTGAGGACAGTCTCGTGATAATGAACACTGAAGCTTTCTTT. It codes for CASSEDSLVIMNTEAFF.